These T cell receptor beta chains were read from a single sample in a study of shared clonotypes between healthy human individuals. Clones were sequenced by immunoSEQ multiplex PCR, and TCRdb holds only the in-frame ones, with some missing. The repertoire has a few hundred thousand clones, roughly 79% of them found once; the top ten carry 9.5% to 15%. What was sequenced was PBMCs. The receptors come from a woman between 40 and 50 years old in good health. Some clones in this sample may be carry-over from other donors' samples. The CDR3 runs from the conserved cysteine through the conserved F or W. The D gene is left open where the match is weak. Not all rows give a size; the values are once, few, many and, for expanded clones, a class.

j_call: TRBJ2-1
clone_size: -
v_call: TRBV11-2
d_call: TRBD2
cdr3_nt: TGTGCCAGCAGCCGCAGCGGGAGCCGGGTTCGCAATGAGCAGTTCTTC
cdr3_aa: CASSRSGSRVRNEQFF

j_call: TRBJ1-6
clone_size: -
v_call: TRBV20-1
d_call: -
cdr3_nt: TGCAGTGCTAGACCTGACTCACCCCTCCACTTT
cdr3_aa: CSARPDSPLHF

j_call: TRBJ2-7
clone_size: -
v_call: TRBV10-2
d_call: -
cdr3_nt: TGCGCCAGCAGGGGGACTGGAACCTACGAGCAGTACTTC
cdr3_aa: CASRGTGTYEQYF

j_call: TRBJ2-7
clone_size: few
v_call: TRBV28
d_call: TRBD2
cdr3_nt: TGTGCTGGGTCTAGCGGGAGGTCATACGAGCAGTACTTC
cdr3_aa: CAGSSGRSYEQYF

j_call: TRBJ2-5
clone_size: -
v_call: TRBV5-1
d_call: TRBD2
cdr3_nt: TGCGCCAGCAGCCTTTTGCCTAGCGGGGAAGAGACCCAGTACTTC
cdr3_aa: CASSLLPSGEETQYF

j_call: TRBJ1-2
clone_size: -
v_call: TRBV5-4
d_call: -
cdr3_nt: TGTGCCAGCAGCTTGGAAGGGGTTAGCTATGGCTACACCTTC
cdr3_aa: CASSLEGVSYGYTF

j_call: TRBJ2-5
clone_size: -
v_call: TRBV7-2
d_call: -
cdr3_nt: TGTGCCAGCAACTCCGGGGGTGAAGAGACCCAGTACTTC
cdr3_aa: CASNSGGEETQYF

j_call: TRBJ2-7
clone_size: once
v_call: TRBV29-1
d_call: -
cdr3_nt: TGCAGCGTTGCACCGGGGGGCCTGGGGGAGCAGTACTTC
cdr3_aa: CSVAPGGLGEQYF

j_call: TRBJ1-1
clone_size: -
v_call: TRBV11-1
d_call: -
cdr3_nt: TGTGCCAGCAGCCCAGGACGGGAGAACACTGAAGCTTTCTTT
cdr3_aa: CASSPGRENTEAFF

j_call: TRBJ2-4
clone_size: -
v_call: TRBV7-9
d_call: -
cdr3_nt: TGTGCCAGCAGCCCGAGGTGGGGGGAAAACATTCAGTACTTC
cdr3_aa: CASSPRWGENIQYF

j_call: TRBJ2-1
clone_size: once
v_call: TRBV19
d_call: -
cdr3_nt: TGTGCCAGTAGTATTATAGCCCCCGATGAGCAGTTCTTC
cdr3_aa: CASSIIAPDEQFF

j_call: TRBJ1-2
clone_size: -
v_call: TRBV13
d_call: -
cdr3_nt: TGTGCCAGCAGCTCCCTAGCTAACTATGGCTACACCTTC
cdr3_aa: CASSSLANYGYTF

j_call: TRBJ1-3
clone_size: -
v_call: TRBV7-9
d_call: -
cdr3_nt: TGTGCCAGCAGCTTAGATCGTCTGACCATATATTTT
cdr3_aa: CASSLDRLTIYF

j_call: TRBJ2-4
clone_size: -
v_call: TRBV14
d_call: -
cdr3_nt: TGTGCCAGCAGCCCTACTAACAGGGTCATAACCAAAAACATTCAGTACTTC
cdr3_aa: CASSPTNRVITKNIQYF

j_call: TRBJ2-7
clone_size: -
v_call: TRBV9
d_call: -
cdr3_nt: TGTGCCAGCAGCGTAGGCAGGGGGACGGGGGATGGGTCCGGCGAGCAGTACTTC
cdr3_aa: CASSVGRGTGDGSGEQYF

j_call: TRBJ2-5
clone_size: -
v_call: TRBV2
d_call: -
cdr3_nt: TGTGCCAGCAGGGCGAGAGAGACCCAGTACTTC
cdr3_aa: CASRARETQYF

j_call: TRBJ2-7
clone_size: once
v_call: TRBV2
d_call: TRBD2
cdr3_nt: TGTGCCAGCAAGGCCGCGGGAGCACCCTACGAGCAGTACTTC
cdr3_aa: CASKAAGAPYEQYF

j_call: TRBJ1-4
clone_size: -
v_call: TRBV18
d_call: -
cdr3_nt: TGTGCCAGCTCACCGGCCCGGGGGAATGAAAAACTGTTTTTT
cdr3_aa: CASSPARGNEKLFF

j_call: TRBJ2-7
clone_size: -
v_call: TRBV7-9
d_call: TRBD2
cdr3_nt: TGTGCCAGCAGCTTAGCCACCGGGACTAGCGGGAGGGGCGAGCAGTACTTC
cdr3_aa: CASSLATGTSGRGEQYF

j_call: TRBJ2-6
clone_size: few
v_call: TRBV18
d_call: TRBD1
cdr3_nt: TGTGCCAGCTCACCATGGACAGGGCGGATCTCTGGGGCCAACGTCCTGACTTTC
cdr3_aa: CASSPWTGRISGANVLTF

j_call: TRBJ2-5
clone_size: -
v_call: TRBV18
d_call: TRBD1
cdr3_nt: TGTGCCAGCTCACCTGGGACAGGGCCCGGAGAGACCCAGTACTTC
cdr3_aa: CASSPGTGPGETQYF

j_call: TRBJ2-1
clone_size: many
v_call: TRBV9
d_call: TRBD2
cdr3_nt: TGTGCCAGCAGCGTAGATAGCGGGAGGTCCTACAATGAGCAGTTCTTC
cdr3_aa: CASSVDSGRSYNEQFF

j_call: TRBJ2-5
clone_size: few
v_call: TRBV4-1
d_call: -
cdr3_nt: TGCGCCAGCAGCCATCCCTATGGGGCCCAGTACTTC
cdr3_aa: CASSHPYGAQYF